This passage covers 20 T cell receptor beta chains from one sample sequenced in a study of T-cell reconstitution after alpha-beta-depleted transplantation in children. Construction of the TCRbeta library involved unique molecular identifiers. From the PCR reads, TCRdb called clonotypes with MiXCR, one entry per CDR3 protein. The sample lists 150,000 to 250,000 distinct CDR3 sequences, about 6% occurring once. Sequenced here: PBMCs, sampled before TCRalphabeta/CD19-depleted stem cell transplant. The receptors derive from a girl in the first two years of life with combined immunodeficiency, due to receive a stem cell transplant.

In this sample, this clonotype turned up many times. This sequence joins TRBV7-8 and TRBJ2-3; a possible D gene is TRBD1 (5 bases). Trimming removed 4 bases at V and 1 base at J, with 12 bases between. The CDR3 is 15 residues long. Germline-derived CDR1 and CDR2 are SGHVS and FQNEAQ. The CDR3 nucleotides are TGTGCCAGCAGCTCCGCCCCGACAGGCACAGATACGCAGTATTTT. Its translation: CASSSAPTGTDTQYF.

The sample holds many counts of this clonotype. J is TRBJ2-7 and V is TRBV9, with a possible D match to TRBD2 (6 bases). The ends were cut back, 0 bases at V and 2 bases at J, with 12 bases in the middle. CDR3 length equals 15 residues. Germline values: CDR1 SGDLS, CDR2 YYNGEE. CDR3 bases: TGTGCCAGCAGCGTAGGGGGGGATCGGACCTACGAGCAGTACTTC. It encodes CASSVGGDRTYEQYF.

This clonotype was counted many times. V usage is TRBV28 and J usage is TRBJ2-1; D is undetermined. The V and J ends lost 7 bases and 2 bases respectively, with 15 bases between them. Looked up from germline, CDR1 is MDHEN and CDR2 is SYDVKM. This CDR3 comprises 15 residues. The CDR3 loop is CASTLGRLPYNEQFF. The CDR3, as DNA: TGTGCCAGCACCCTCGGACGGTTACCCTACAATGAGCAGTTCTTC.

This clonotype was seen many times. This sequence joins TRBV29-1 and TRBJ2-5, with unresolved D. With 4 bases removed from V and 0 bases from J, the gap between germline ends came to 9 bases. This CDR3 has 13 amino acids. Germline CDR1 is SQVTM and CDR2 is ANQGSEA. The CDR3 coding sequence is TGCAGCGTTGTGGGCAGGTACCAAGAGACCCAGTACTTC. It translates to CSVVGRYQETQYF. Together with reference TRBV29-1 and TRBJ2-5, the CDR3 gives the full variable domain: SAVISQKPSRDICQRGTSLTIQCQVDSQVTMMFWYRQQPGQSLTLIATANQGSEATYESGFVIDKFPISRPNLTFSTLTVSNMSPEDSSIYLCSVVGRYQETQYFGPGTRLLVL.

The table lists this clonotype with many counts. The V call is TRBV29-1, the J call TRBJ2-1, with TRBD2 matching 7 bases. This CDR3 is built from 16 residues. Germline CDR1 reads SQVTM; CDR2 reads ANQGSEA. V shed 6 bases and J 1 base; nucleotides not matched to a gene: 12. The CDR3 DNA is TGCAGCGTCAGGGATTCGGGAGGACGATCCTACAATGAGCAGTTCTTC. Residues: CSVRDSGGRSYNEQFF.

Note on this clonotype: A much larger clonotype is one base distant, so this may be a read error. The CDR3 DNA reads TGTGCCAGCAGCCAATCCGGGACAGGGGAAGCCTACAATGAGCAGTTCTTC. As protein: CASSQSGTGEAYNEQFF. The chain couples TRBV14 to TRBJ2-1, with 10 bases aligning to TRBD1. The CDR3 sequence is 17 residues long. The ends lost 2 bases at V and 2 bases at J; junction bases unmatched: 6. Germline V gene sequence: CDR1 SGHDN, CDR2 FVKESK.

In its sample, this clonotype was seen many times. The chain couples TRBV20-1 to TRBJ2-7; the D is unclear. Germline CDR1 is DFQATT and CDR2 is SNEGSKA (reference sequence). This CDR3 region has 15 residues. Trimming took 2 bases from V and 1 from J, leaving 15 bases between them. The CDR3 DNA sequence: TGCAGTGCTAGAAAAGGCGCCGGCTTTTCCTACGAGCAGTACTTC. This gives the protein CSARKGAGFSYEQYF.

In its sample, this clonotype was seen many times. This chain uses TRBV28 with TRBJ2-7; 7 bases are shared with TRBD1. J gave up 3 bases and V 6 bases, and 17 bases lay outside the gene matches. The CDR3 length is 17 residues. Germline loops: CDR1 MDHEN, CDR2 SYDVKM. For the CDR3, the DNA is TGTGCCAGCAGCCTATATACCCGGGACAGAGGGTTCTACGAGCAGTACTTC. Its translation: CASSLYTRDRGFYEQYF.

Ten or more counts support this clonotype. V and J are TRBV20-1 and TRBJ2-1; D not resolved. Trimming cost V 0 bases and J 5 bases, with 8 bases left between them. Germline assignment: CDR1 DFQATT and CDR2 SNEGSKA (reference sequence). The CDR3 is 13 amino acids. In DNA, the CDR3 is TGCAGTGCTAGAGATCCCCCAAACAATGAGCAGTTCTTC. It yields the protein CSARDPPNNEQFF.

This clonotype was detected ten times or more. The V call is TRBV29-1, the J call TRBJ2-7; D is uncertain. The germline V gene has CDR1 SQVTM and CDR2 ANQGSEA. CDR3 length: 12 amino acids. V was clipped by 1 base and J by 2 bases, with 6 bases between them. Written as DNA, the CDR3 is TGCAGCGTTGAAGGGACCACCTACGAGCAGTACTTC. Its translation is CSVEGTTYEQYF.

In this sample, this clonotype turned up many times. This chain joins TRBV18 and TRBJ2-3; D might be TRBD1 (6 bases). Germline-derived CDR1 and CDR2 are KGHSH and LQKENI. The CDR3 extends over 14 amino acids. V was cut by 6 bases and J by 0 bases, with 10 bases left in between. This CDR3 reads CASSPDSSTDTQYF. CDR3 in DNA: TGTGCCAGCTCCCCGGACAGTAGCACAGATACGCAGTATTTT.

The chain uses TRBV7-2 and TRBJ2-7; the D is unclear. The CDR3 covers 11 residues. The V end was cut by 5 bases, the J end by 3 bases, with 5 bases between. Germline CDR1 and CDR2: SGHTA and FQGNSA. The CDR3 DNA reads as TGTGCCAGCAGCAAGGACTACGAGCAGTACTTC. Amino acid sequence: CASSKDYEQYF.

This sequence joins TRBV20-1 and TRBJ1-1; D possibly corresponds to TRBD1 (5 bases). Germline V gives CDR1 DFQATT, CDR2 SNEGSKA (reference sequence). This CDR3 region has 15 residues. V shed 0 bases and J shed 0 bases, with 11 bases lying between them. For the CDR3, the DNA is TGCAGTGCTAGAGATTTTGGGGGGTTGAACACTGAAGCTTTCTTT. Protein: CSARDFGGLNTEAFF.

This clonotype was found a few times. The gene calls are TRBV7-2 and TRBJ1-5; unclear D gene. This CDR3 is built from 15 residues. V lost 5 bases, J lost 5 bases, and 16 bases lay in between. The V gene's germline CDR1 is SGHTA and CDR2 FQGNSA. The CDR3 here is CASSGREGSDQPQHF. For the CDR3, the DNA is TGTGCCAGCAGCGGCCGGGAGGGATCCGATCAGCCCCAGCATTTT.

This clonotype was counted ten times or more. This chain connects TRBV7-9 to TRBJ1-2; D gene unclear. Trimming pared 3 bases from V and 4 bases from J, leaving 6 bases between. The CDR3 contains 12 residues. Germline V CDR1 and CDR2: SEHNR, FQNEAQ (reference sequence). CDR3 coding DNA: TGTGCCAGCAGCTTTATCGTCTATGGCTACACCTTC. Its translation: CASSFIVYGYTF.

Note on this clonotype: A much larger clone differs by one base, so this may be a read error. V and J are TRBV7-8 and TRBJ2-5; 11 bases line up with TRBD2. CDR1 and CDR2 from the germline V gene are SGHVS and FQNEAQ. The length of the CDR3 is 17 residues. Here the CDR3 DNA reads TGTGCCATCAGCTTACCACAGACTAGCGGGGAGGTAGAGACCCAGTACTTC. Translating gives CAISLPQTSGEVETQYF.

The rearrangement joins TRBV23-1 to TRBJ2-1; D unclear. TRBV23-1 is filed as an ORF, its function uncertain. V shed 2 bases and J shed 0 bases, with 8 bases lying between them. The CDR3 runs to 15 residues. CDR3 loop: CASSQRLLSYNEQFF. The CDR3 nucleotides read TGCGCCAGCAGTCAACGACTTCTCTCCTACAATGAGCAGTTCTTC.

This clonotype was picked up many times. The chain uses TRBV6-2 or TRBV6-3 and TRBJ1-1; no firm D call. Germline loops: CDR1 MNHEY, CDR2 SVGEGT. This CDR3 comprises 13 residues. Trimming took 4 bases from V and 5 from J, leaving 11 bases between them. The CDR3 nucleotides are TGTGCCAGCAGTTCGACCCGGGGAACTGAAGCTTTCTTT. Its protein product is CASSSTRGTEAFF.

J is TRBJ2-7 and V is TRBV7-6; D may be TRBD1 (6 bases). Per the germline V gene, CDR1 is SGHVS and CDR2 is FNYEAQ. V was pared by 1 base and J by 6 bases, with 13 bases between. The CDR3 length is 14 residues. The CDR3: CASSLEQGPIEQYF. In DNA form, the CDR3 reads TGTGCCAGCAGCTTAGAACAGGGACCCATCGAGCAGTACTTC.

This clonotype occurred many times. The gene calls are TRBV7-9 and TRBJ2-7, with TRBD2 matching 8 bases. After removal of 5 bases from V and 1 base from J, the junction contained 7 bases not matched to a gene. This CDR3 is built from 15 residues. Germline CDR1 is SEHNR and CDR2 is FQNEAQ (reference sequence). CDR3 residues: CASSPGGGASYEQYF. CDR3 sequence (DNA): TGTGCCAGCAGCCCCGGGGGGGGAGCTTCCTACGAGCAGTACTTC.